This entry concerns a single T cell receptor beta chain. Its antigen is undetermined. This record comes from a study of cytomegalovirus exposure and HLA in healthy donors. General observations from the study: Among TCR beta chains, those listed as cytomegalovirus-associated numbered over 150. High sensitivity and specificity were reportedly achieved when the classifier diagnosed cytomegalovirus status. The presence/absence work took it that sequencing depth was about the same across donors.

The PCR was carried out with 60 Vbeta primers and 13 Jbeta primers. Sequencing was performed with immunoSEQ multiplex PCR; in TCRdb, only in-frame clones are kept and a portion is missing. The sample consists of some 110,000 clones, 70% of them appearing once. V was pared by 2 bases and J by 3 bases, with 8 bases between. Germline V gives CDR1 SGHVS, CDR2 FQNEAQ. The CDR3 loop spans 13 amino acids. The TCR sequence derives from a young man in good health and CMV-seropositive. V is TRBV7-8 and J is TRBJ2-7; D not certain. Source material: PBMCs. The CDR3 spells CASSLIASYEQYF. CDR3 bases: TGTGCCAGCAGCTTAATCGCGAGCTACGAGCAGTACTTC. Based on the CDR3 plus reference TRBV7-8 and TRBJ2-7, the full variable domain is GAGVSQSPRYKVAKRGQDVALRCDPISGHVSLFWYQQALGQGPEFLTYFQNEAQLDKSGLPSDRFFAERPEGSVSTLKIQRTQQEDSAVYLCASSLIASYEQYFGPGTRLTVT.